What follows are 20 T cell receptor beta chains derived from one specimen sequenced in a study of tumor and adjacent non-tumor tissue in lung cancer. This sample's RNA came from whole unsorted tissue. Distant lung tissue was collected more than 3 cm away from the tumor edge. A modified ARM-PCR protocol with three rounds of nested PCR amplified TCRbeta. TCRdb processed the multiplex PCR reads anew with MiXCR; each CDR3 protein has one entry. The data hold tens of thousands of distinct CDR3 sequences, with about two thirds observed a single time. Sequencing was done on a sample of distant non-tumor lung tissue. These receptors all stem from a woman in her 50s with non-small cell lung cancer.

In regard to this clonotype: A much larger clonotype is one base distant, so this may be a read error. This chain connects TRBV5-4 to TRBJ2-4; D may correspond to TRBD1 or TRBD2 (5 bases each). The CDR3 is 13 residues long. Germline CDR1 and CDR2: SGHNT and YYREEE (reference sequence). The CDR3: CASNDEGKDIHYF. The CDR3, as DNA: TGTGCCAGCAATGACGAGGGGAAGGACATTCATTACTTC.

The chain couples TRBV18 to TRBJ2-5, with D tentatively TRBD1 or TRBD2 (6 bases each). V gave up 5 bases and J gave up 4 bases, with 26 bases separating them. CDR1 is KGHSH, CDR2 LQKENI, per germline. The CDR3 has 18 residues. This chain's CDR3 is CASSSRSGGGTGGETQYF. Written as DNA, the CDR3 is TGTGCCAGCTCATCACGGTCAGGAGGGGGTACCGGCGGAGAGACCCAGTACTTC.

With regard to this clonotype: Here the CDR3 omits its conserved ending phenylalanine or tryptophan, so a read error is the likely source. The chain carries TRBV4-1 and TRBJ1-6, with D unclear. V was cut by 1 base and J by 7 bases, with 11 bases left in between. Germline V lookup: CDR1 MGHRA, CDR2 YSYEKL. The CDR3 consists of 15 residues. The CDR3, as DNA: TGCGCCAGCAGCCAAGGTGTCAGCGGAAATTCACCCCTCCACATT. Translating it yields CASSQGVSGNSPLHI.

This clonotype was seen repeatedly, ten times or more. The rearrangement uses TRBV20-1 and TRBJ2-7; 9 positions agree with TRBD2. Germline assignment: CDR1 DFQATT and CDR2 SNEGSKA (reference sequence). Trimming cost V 5 bases and J 2 bases; bases outside gene matches: 7. The CDR3 sequence is 14 residues long. CDR3 sequence reads: CSAGTSGRAYEQYF. In DNA form, the CDR3 reads TGCAGTGCTGGCACTAGCGGGCGAGCCTACGAGCAGTACTTC.

Remarks on this clonotype: A much larger clone is a single base away; this may be a read error. Because the CDR3 is missing its conserved closing phenylalanine or tryptophan, this is likely a read error. The limits of the CDR3 on the DNA are not certain, so only TCRdb's listed CDR3 is given. The rearrangement joins TRBV6-2 or TRBV6-3 to TRBJ2-1; the table assigns TRBD2, which was not confirmed against the DNA. Both ends counted, the CDR3 spans 13 residues. CDR1 is MNHEY, CDR2 SVGEGT, per germline. CDR3 protein: CASSYLSSGSRFS.

A note on this clonotype: A single base separates this from a much larger clone, so it may be a read error. The V call is TRBV5-4, the J call TRBJ2-3; no reliable D call. CDR3 length: 13 residues. Trimming removed 3 bases at V and 6 bases at J, with 11 bases between. The germline CDR1 and CDR2 sequences are SGHNT and YYREEE (reference sequence). CDR3 in amino acids: CASSSANGDTQYF. CDR3 coding DNA: TGTGCCAGCAGCTCGGCCAATGGGGATACGCAGTATTTT.

With regard to this clonotype: This may arise from a read error, as a much more abundant clone is one base away. The V call is TRBV12-3 or TRBV12-4, the J call TRBJ2-2, with 8 nucleotides matching TRBD1. The CDR3 is 17 amino acids. Trimming took 6 bases from V and 0 from J; bases not matched to a gene: 9. CDR3 sequence reads: CASSPWTGSSNTGELFF. CDR3 bases: TGTGCCAGCAGCCCCTGGACAGGGTCTTCGAACACCGGGGAGCTGTTTTTT.

In the case of this clonotype: Possible read error: a much larger clone is one base away. J is TRBJ1-1 and V is TRBV6-6, with a tentative D call TRBD1 (5 bases). Germline CDR1 MNHNY, CDR2 SVGAGI (reference sequence). Trimming removed 0 bases at V and 7 bases at J, with 12 bases between. CDR3 length equals 14 residues. The CDR3 DNA is TGTGCCAGCAGTTACTCGGGGGGACCGGGTGAAGCTTTCTTT. Translated, it gives CASSYSGGPGEAFF.

The rearrangement links TRBV5-6 to TRBJ2-5; D unresolved. Trimming shortened V by 0 bases and J by 1 base, and 7 bases separated the two germline ends. CDR1 is SGHDT and CDR2 is YYEEEE in the germline V gene. The CDR3 is 14 residues long. The CDR3 region is CASSLAGPQETQYF. CDR3 DNA: TGTGCCAGCAGCTTGGCCGGGCCCCAAGAGACCCAGTACTTC. Looking up the rest from reference TRBV5-6 and TRBJ2-5 gives the full variable domain: DAGVTQSPTHLIKTRGQQVTLRCSPKSGHDTVSWYQQALGQGPQFIFQYYEEEERQRGNFPDRFSGHQFPNYSSELNVNALLLGDSALYLCASSLAGPQETQYFGPGTRLLVL.

Regarding this clonotype: No conserved phenylalanine or tryptophan is present at the end of the CDR3, so a read error is the likely explanation. The DNA is left out, because the CDR3 cannot be placed on it with certainty; the CDR3 is given as TCRdb lists it. V usage is TRBV11-2 and J usage is TRBJ1-3. Germline CDR1 is SGHAT and CDR2 is FQNNGV. With termini counted, the CDR3 has 14 amino acids. CDR3 loop: CSSSPGTSGNTRYC.

In its sample, this clonotype was seen a few times. Being one base from a much bigger clone, this may be a read error. V is TRBV6-2 or TRBV6-3 and J is TRBJ1-1; D is uncertain. The CDR3 has 12 amino acids. The V end lost 7 bases, the J end lost 7 bases, and 13 bases lay between the germline ends. Germline V lookup: CDR1 MNHEY, CDR2 SVGEGT. The CDR3 nucleotides read TGTGCCAGCAAGCTAGGGATAGTTGAAGCTTTCTTT. As protein: CASKLGIVEAFF.

In the case of this clonotype: A much larger clonotype is one base distant, so this may be a read error. J is TRBJ2-2 and V is TRBV5-1; D ambiguous. The CDR3 is made up of 11 amino acids. Germline values: CDR1 SGHRS, CDR2 YFSETQ. CDR3 loop: CVSSLTGELFF. The CDR3 DNA reads TGCGTCAGCAGCTTAACCGGGGAGCTGTTTTTT.

There are a few counts of this clonotype. A much more abundant neighbour one base away suggests this may be a read error. The chain has TRBV29-1 and TRBJ2-2; 9 positions match TRBD2. There are 15 residues in the CDR3. Germline lookup yields CDR1 SQVTM and CDR2 ANQGSEA. CDR3 sequence (DNA): TGCAGCGTTCTTAGCGGGAGTGGGAACACCGGGGAGCTGGTTTTT. It codes for CSVLSGSGNTGELVF.

This clonotype was counted ten times or more. The gene calls are TRBV6-1 and TRBJ2-1, with TRBD2 matching 8 bases. The V gene end was trimmed by 6 bases and the J gene end by 7 bases; junction bases not matched to a gene: 8. Germline CDR1 is MNHNS and CDR2 is SASEGT. The CDR3 is 14 residues long. CDR3 sequence (DNA): TGTGCCAGCAGCGGGAGGGCCCCGGGGAATGAGCAGTTCTTC. Protein product: CASSGRAPGNEQFF.

The sample holds a few counts of this clonotype. This chain links TRBV5-1 with TRBJ2-2; 8 bases align to TRBD1. This CDR3 is built from 15 residues. Trimming took 1 base from V and 5 from J; bases not matched to a gene: 4. From germline, CDR1 is SGHRS and CDR2 YFSETQ. CDR3 nucleotide sequence: TGCGCCAGCAGCTTGACAGGGGGGAGTACCGGGGAGCTGTTTTTT. Encoded protein: CASSLTGGSTGELFF.

About this clonotype itself: One end of the junction does not line up with germline, which may come from a read error. The chain recombines TRBV11-2 with TRBJ1-6, with D maybe TRBD1 (5 bases). Germline assignment: CDR1 SGHAT and CDR2 FQNNGV. This CDR3 has 13 residues. CDR3 nucleotides: TGTCCCAGCAGCTTAACGGGGCGTTCACCCCTCCACTTT. Translated, it gives CPSSLTGRSPLHF.

This clonotype has ten or more counts. The chain is built from TRBV29-1 and TRBJ1-1; no clear D. Germline V gene data show CDR1 as SQVTM and CDR2 as ANQGSEA. Between the trimmed V and J ends, which lost 4 bases and 4 bases, there was a span of 10 bases. CDR3 size: 12 residues. Here the CDR3 DNA reads TGCAGCGTTGTTGAGGTGGGCACTGAAGCTTTCTTT. This translates into CSVVEVGTEAFF. The whole variable domain, filled in from reference TRBV29-1 and TRBJ1-1, reads SAVISQKPSRDICQRGTSLTIQCQVDSQVTMMFWYRQQPGQSLTLIATANQGSEATYESGFVIDKFPISRPNLTFSTLTVSNMSPEDSSIYLCSVVEVGTEAFFGQGTRLTVV.

The chain combines TRBV20-1 with TRBJ2-7; D gene ambiguous. Germline CDR1 is DFQATT and CDR2 is SNEGSKA (reference sequence). The V and J ends lost 5 bases and 4 bases respectively, with 9 bases between them. The CDR3 is 11 amino acids. In DNA, the CDR3 is TGCAGTGCTCGCTCAACTTACGAGCAGTACTTC. Protein sequence: CSARSTYEQYF.

This clonotype was counted a single time. One junction end disagrees with the germline gene, perhaps due to a read error. The V gene is TRBV11-2, the J gene TRBJ1-2; D not resolved. Germline loops: CDR1 SGHAT, CDR2 FQNNGV. The CDR3 runs 15 residues. As DNA, the CDR3 is TGTACCAGCAGCGCGAACGAGGCTCCTAACTATGGCTACAGCTTC. It is translated as CTSSANEAPNYGYSF.

The V gene is TRBV11-2, the J gene TRBJ2-6; D uncertain. Trimming cost V 2 bases and J 0 bases, with 14 bases left between them. This CDR3 region has 18 residues. Germline CDR1 reads SGHAT; CDR2 reads FQNNGV. CDR3 in DNA: TGTGCCAGCAGCTTAACTGACATTCTGTACTCTGGGGCCAACGTCCTGACTTTC. Translating gives CASSLTDILYSGANVLTF.